A selection of T cell receptor beta chains follows, all from one sample in a study of immune evolution from preneoplasia to lung adenocarcinoma. Only in-frame clones appear in the TCRdb table, and some are missing; sequencing was by immunoSEQ multiplex PCR. The table includes more than 4,000 clones, more than 75% detected once. Sequenced material: FFPE minimally invasive lung adenocarcinoma tissue. All receptors come from a person aged 55-80 years with lung adenocarcinoma. Each CDR3 is given with its conserved first and last residue. The order of the fields is V gene, D gene, clone size, J gene, CDR3 DNA, CDR3 protein. The D gene is left open where the match is weak. Not all rows give a size; the values are once, few, many and, for expanded clones, a class.

V: TRBV11-2
D: TRBD1
size: few
J: TRBJ2-7
DNA: TGTGCCAGCAGCTTAAGGACAGGGGACGAGCAGTACTTC
CDR3: CASSLRTGDEQYF

V: TRBV10-3
D: -
size: -
J: TRBJ2-7
DNA: TGTGCCATCAGTGAGTCAACCCAAGCCTACGAGCAGTACTTC
CDR3: CAISESTQAYEQYF

V: TRBV11-2
D: -
size: -
J: TRBJ1-1
DNA: TGTGCCAGCAGCTTAGAAGGCCCAGGGTCTGAAGCTTTCTTT
CDR3: CASSLEGPGSEAFF

V: TRBV9
D: -
size: -
J: TRBJ2-2
DNA: TGTGCTAGCAGCGTAGAGACCGGGGAGCTGTTTTTT
CDR3: CASSVETGELFF

V: TRBV27
D: -
size: -
J: TRBJ2-2
DNA: TGTGCCAGCAGTTTTCAAAGTTACACCGGGGAGCTGTTTTTT
CDR3: CASSFQSYTGELFF

V: TRBV5-1
D: -
size: -
J: TRBJ1-1
DNA: TGCGCCAGCAGCTTGGTCGGCTTGAACACTGAAGCTTTCTTT
CDR3: CASSLVGLNTEAFF

V: TRBV6-5
D: -
size: few
J: TRBJ2-1
DNA: TGTGCCAGCAGTACAGCGTGGGGATACAATGAGCAGTTCTTC
CDR3: CASSTAWGYNEQFF

V: TRBV11-2
D: TRBD1
size: -
J: TRBJ1-3
DNA: TGTGCCAGCAGCACAGGGGGAGGAAACACCATATATTTT
CDR3: CASSTGGGNTIYF

V: TRBV4-1
D: -
size: -
J: TRBJ2-1
DNA: TGCGCCAGCAGCCAATCCAGGGCACTAGAGCAGTTCTTC
CDR3: CASSQSRALEQFF

V: TRBV29-1
D: TRBD1
size: -
J: TRBJ1-2
DNA: TGCAGCGTTGCAGGGGGGGCGGAGGGCTACACCTTC
CDR3: CSVAGGAEGYTF

V: TRBV28
D: -
size: once
J: TRBJ2-5
DNA: TGTGCCAGCAGTTTCCCGGGGAACCAAGAGACCCAGTACTTC
CDR3: CASSFPGNQETQYF

V: TRBV2
D: -
size: once
J: TRBJ2-3
DNA: TGTGCCAGCAATGCGGGGGCAACAGATACGCAGTATTTT
CDR3: CASNAGATDTQYF

V: TRBV19
D: TRBD2
size: few
J: TRBJ2-5
DNA: TGTGCCAGTAGTTCCAGGGAGGGTGTGGAGACCCAGTACTTC
CDR3: CASSSREGVETQYF

V: TRBV28
D: TRBD2
size: -
J: TRBJ2-6
DNA: TGTGCCAGCAGTTCCCCCGGGAGGGATGGGGCCAACGTCCTGACTTTC
CDR3: CASSSPGRDGANVLTF

V: TRBV6-1
D: -
size: -
J: TRBJ1-2
DNA: TGTGCCAGCAGTGAACTCGGGGATTTGAGTGGCTACACCTTC
CDR3: CASSELGDLSGYTF

V: TRBV28
D: -
size: -
J: TRBJ2-7
DNA: TGTGCCAGCACCCCGACTGCTACCTACGAGCAGTACTTC
CDR3: CASTPTATYEQYF

V: TRBV6-1
D: -
size: few
J: TRBJ1-2
DNA: TGTGCCAGCAGTGCGAACCCCTTAGCTGGCTACACCTTC
CDR3: CASSANPLAGYTF

V: TRBV18
D: -
size: -
J: TRBJ1-4
DNA: TGTGCCAGCTCACCCAGATTAGCGACTAATGAAAAACTGTTTTTT
CDR3: CASSPRLATNEKLFF

V: TRBV28
D: TRBD1
size: -
J: TRBJ1-2
DNA: TGTGCCAGCAGTTTACAAGGCAGGGGGCTGGAGGGTGGCTACACCTTC
CDR3: CASSLQGRGLEGGYTF

V: TRBV14
D: -
size: -
J: TRBJ1-1
DNA: TGTGCCAGCACCCCAAGGGACCGGATGGCTGAAGCTTTCTTT
CDR3: CASTPRDRMAEAFF

V: TRBV7-3
D: -
size: -
J: TRBJ2-1
DNA: TGTGCCAGCAGCCGTACTTGGGCTGGGCCGGGTGAGCAGTTCTTC
CDR3: CASSRTWAGPGEQFF

V: TRBV6-6
D: TRBD1
size: -
J: TRBJ1-6
DNA: TGTGCCAGCAGGGACAGGGGTAATTCACCCCTCCACTTT
CDR3: CASRDRGNSPLHF

V: TRBV6-5
D: -
size: -
J: TRBJ1-1
DNA: TGTGCCAGCAGCCTCAGACAGGACACTGAAGCTTTCTTT
CDR3: CASSLRQDTEAFF

V: TRBV7-9
D: -
size: -
J: TRBJ1-2
DNA: TGTGCCAGCAGCTCGCCAGGGGCGTTCAACTATGGCTACACCTTC
CDR3: CASSSPGAFNYGYTF

V: TRBV27
D: TRBD1
size: -
J: TRBJ1-5
DNA: TGTGCCAGCAGGGGGGACAGCAGCAATCAGCCCCAGCATTTT
CDR3: CASRGDSSNQPQHF

V: TRBV11-2
D: -
size: -
J: TRBJ2-7
DNA: TGTGCCAGCAGCCATGGGACCCCCTTTCGCTACGAGCAGTACTTC
CDR3: CASSHGTPFRYEQYF

V: TRBV7-2
D: -
size: few
J: TRBJ2-3
DNA: TGTGCCAGCGCTAAGCGGAGGGGCGGCACAGATACGCAGTATTTT
CDR3: CASAKRRGGTDTQYF

V: TRBV7-3
D: -
size: -
J: TRBJ1-6
DNA: TGTGCCAGCAGCTTAGGGGGGACCGGGAATTCACCCCTCCACTTT
CDR3: CASSLGGTGNSPLHF

V: TRBV7-9
D: -
size: -
J: TRBJ2-7
DNA: TGTGCCAGCAGCGTACAGGGGGGGACGTCCACCGAGCAGTACTTC
CDR3: CASSVQGGTSTEQYF

V: TRBV7-9
D: -
size: -
J: TRBJ1-1
DNA: TGTGCCAGCAGCTTAGGACAGTTGAACACTGAAGCTTTCTTT
CDR3: CASSLGQLNTEAFF

V: TRBV5-1
D: TRBD1
size: few
J: TRBJ2-7
DNA: TGCGCCAGCAGCCCTGGGACAGGGAACCGCTACGAGCAGTACTTC
CDR3: CASSPGTGNRYEQYF

V: TRBV6-1
D: TRBD1
size: -
J: TRBJ1-3
DNA: TGTGCCAGCAGTGAAAGGAGGACAGGGGGAAACACCATATATTTT
CDR3: CASSERRTGGNTIYF

V: TRBV6-6
D: -
size: -
J: TRBJ1-1
DNA: TGTGCCAGCAGTTACCACAGTACGAACACTGAAGCTTTCTTT
CDR3: CASSYHSTNTEAFF

V: TRBV14
D: -
size: once
J: TRBJ1-6
DNA: TGTGCCAGCAGCCAAGAAGGGGATTCACCCCTCCACTTT
CDR3: CASSQEGDSPLHF

V: TRBV6-5
D: -
size: once
J: TRBJ2-2
DNA: TGTGCCAGCAGTTACTACACCGGGGAGCTGTTTTTT
CDR3: CASSYYTGELFF

V: TRBV27
D: -
size: -
J: TRBJ1-6
DNA: TGTGCCAGCAGTTTAAGAGCAGGGACAAATTCACCCCTCCACTTT
CDR3: CASSLRAGTNSPLHF

V: TRBV7-9
D: TRBD2
size: few
J: TRBJ2-5
DNA: TGTGCCAGCAGCCCAAAACTAGCGGGGGACCCCCCCCAGTACTTC
CDR3: CASSPKLAGDPPQYF

V: TRBV29-1
D: -
size: -
J: TRBJ2-3
DNA: TGCAGCGTTGAGGGGAATCGGGATACGCAGTATTTT
CDR3: CSVEGNRDTQYF

V: TRBV6-4
D: -
size: -
J: TRBJ1-1
DNA: TGTGCCAGCACCACCTGGGGGCAAAACGTCAGCAGCACTGAAGCTTTCTTT
CDR3: CASTTWGQNVSSTEAFF

V: TRBV30
D: -
size: -
J: TRBJ1-2
DNA: TGTGCCTGGAGTGTACAGGGAGGTTTCTATGGCTACACCTTC
CDR3: CAWSVQGGFYGYTF

V: TRBV9
D: TRBD1
size: -
J: TRBJ1-1
DNA: TGTGCCAGCAGCGGGACAGGGGCTCGGACTGAAGCTTTCTTT
CDR3: CASSGTGARTEAFF

V: TRBV27
D: -
size: once
J: TRBJ2-2
DNA: TGTGCCAGCAGTTCACTGAACACCGGGGAGCTGTTTTTT
CDR3: CASSSLNTGELFF